This T cell receptor beta chain was recovered during a study of early T cells in non-severe SARS-CoV-2 infection. Study information: It was bulk RNA from unsorted whole blood that was sequenced, and the chains were unpaired.

Using its own MiXCR run on the 5' RACE reads, TCRdb lists one record per CDR3 protein. The sample has tens of thousands of distinct CDR3 sequences, approximately 10% seen once. From germline, CDR1 is SGHRS and CDR2 YFSETQ. This CDR3 region has 16 residues. The V and J ends lost 7 bases and 5 bases respectively, with 24 bases between them. The clonotype originates from an adult who was a healthcare worker with PCR-confirmed SARS-CoV-2 infection or an uninfected control (not recorded which). Sequenced: whole blood. The chain links TRBV5-1 to TRBJ1-1, with a possible D match to TRBD1 (5 bases). The CDR3: CASFLLGLAGRTEAFF. CDR3 DNA: TGCGCCAGCTTTCTTCTGGGGCTGGCGGGGCGGACTGAAGCTTTCTTT.